A single sample gave rise to the 9 T cell receptor beta chains below, sequenced in a study of cytomegalovirus exposure and HLA in healthy donors. The PCR had 60 Vbeta and 13 Jbeta primers. Sequenced by immunoSEQ multiplex PCR; TCRdb stores in-frame clones only, minus some. The sample holds 200,000 to 250,000 clones, approximately 70% seen once. Specimen: PBMCs. Receptor source: a man aged 40-50 years in good health and CMV-seropositive.

The rearrangement links TRBV28 to TRBJ2-1; possibly TRBD1 for D (5 bases). V was trimmed by 1 base and J by 2 bases, leaving 9 bases between them. Germline assignment: CDR1 MDHEN and CDR2 SYDVKM. The CDR3 extends over 15 amino acids. DNA of the CDR3: TGTGCCAGCAGTTTATTCAGGGATACCTACAATGAGCAGTTCTTC. Encoded protein: CASSLFRDTYNEQFF.

The chain couples TRBV11-2 to TRBJ2-7; 10 positions agree with TRBD2. The CDR3 is 15 residues long. Losses at the gene ends were 7 bases for V and 2 bases for J; bases not matched to a gene: 8. Germline CDR1 and CDR2: SGHAT and FQNNGV. The CDR3 DNA reads TGTGCCAGCACCCATAGCGGGGGGACCACCTACGAGCAGTACTTC. It codes for CASTHSGGTTYEQYF.

This rearrangement joins TRBV5-8 to TRBJ2-1, with 12 positions matching TRBD2. The V and J ends lost 0 bases and 7 bases, in that order; junction bases with no gene match: 2. The CDR3 is made up of 15 amino acids. From germline, CDR1 is SGHTS and CDR2 YDEGEE. CDR3 nucleotide sequence: TGTGCCAGCAGCTTGGGACTAGCGGGGGTTAATGAGCAGTTCTTC. Amino acids: CASSLGLAGVNEQFF. Supplemented by reference TRBV5-8 and TRBJ2-1, the full variable domain reads EAGVTQSPTHLIKTRGQQATLRCSPISGHTSVYWYQQALGLGLQFLLWYDEGEERNRGNFPPRFSGRQFPNYSSELNVNALELEDSALYLCASSLGLAGVNEQFFGPGTRLTVL.

CDR3 nucleotide sequence: TGTGCCAGCGGACAGGGTATGAACACCGGGGAGCTGTTTTTT. This encodes CASGQGMNTGELFF. This chain uses TRBV7-3 with TRBJ2-2, with 8 bases lining up with TRBD1. The germline gives CDR1 SGHTA, CDR2 FQGTGA. This CDR3 is 14 amino acids long. J was trimmed by 1 base and V by 8 bases; bases with no gene match: 3.

CDR3 in amino acids: CASSLSRVKNIQYF. The DNA of the CDR3 is TGTGCCAGCAGTTTATCGAGAGTCAAAAACATTCAGTACTTC. J is TRBJ2-4 and V is TRBV28; the D is unclear. Germline-derived CDR1 and CDR2 are MDHEN and SYDVKM. The length of the CDR3 is 14 residues. The V and J ends lost 1 base and 3 bases respectively, with 7 bases between them.

V gene TRBV5-1 combines with J gene TRBJ1-1; 7 bases align to TRBD1. Per germline, CDR1 SGHRS and CDR2 YFSETQ. This CDR3 has 11 residues. J lost 11 bases, V lost 1 base, and 2 bases had no gene match. The DNA of the CDR3 is TGCGCCAGCAGCTTGCGGGGACAGGCTTTCTTT. It codes for CASSLRGQAFF.

J is TRBJ1-1 and V is TRBV10-3; 10 nucleotides align to TRBD1. Germline V lookup: CDR1 ENHRY, CDR2 SYGVKD. The CDR3 is made up of 16 amino acids. The V and J ends lost 6 bases and 5 bases, in that order; junction bases with no gene match: 12. CDR3 sequence (DNA): TGTGCCATCAGCATTCCGGGACAGGGGTTTTGTACTGAAGCTTTCTTT. Residues: CAISIPGQGFCTEAFF.

On this clone itself: At one end the junction does not follow the germline gene, possibly because of a read error. The V and J genes are TRBV4-1 and TRBJ2-7; perhaps TRBD1 as D (6 bases). The germline CDR1 and CDR2 sequences are MGHRA and YSYEKL. This CDR3 contains 16 residues. CDR3 bases: TGCGCCAGCAGTCAAGAATATACAGGGAGTACCTACGAGCAGTACTTC. As protein: CASSQEYTGSTYEQYF.

J is TRBJ2-5 and V is TRBV14; TRBD1 aligns across 9 bases. The germline CDR1 and CDR2 sequences are SGHDN and FVKESK. The CDR3 spans 14 residues. V lost 5 bases and J lost 5; bases outside the gene matches: 6. The CDR3, as DNA: TGTGCCAGCAGCTCGGGACAGGGAAAGGAGACCCAGTACTTC. This encodes CASSSGQGKETQYF.